Listed below are T cell receptor beta chains from one sample, sequenced in a study of cytomegalovirus exposure and HLA in healthy donors. TCRdb's copy holds only in-frame clones and misses some; the assay was immunoSEQ multiplex PCR. The table lists about 180,000 clones, about 85% of them singletons, with 15% to 20% in the top ten. Sequencing was performed on PBMCs. The receptors were sampled from a young man in good health and CMV-seropositive. Each CDR3 is given with its conserved first and last residue. The order of the fields is clone size, V gene, D gene, J gene, CDR3 DNA, CDR3 protein. D genes are given only for firm matches. Clone size is not always given. Where it is, it says once, few, many or a class for expanded clones.

.	TRBV11-2	TRBD1	TRBJ1-2	TGTGCCAGCAGCTCAAAGTTAGGACAGGGGCCCTATGGCTACACCTTC	CASSSKLGQGPYGYTF
once	TRBV27	TRBD1	TRBJ1-2	TGTGCCAGCAGTTCTGGGACAGGACCAATCTATGGCTACACCTTC	CASSSGTGPIYGYTF
.	TRBV20-1	.	TRBJ1-1	TGCAGTGCCGGAAGGAGAACTGAAGCTTTCTTT	CSAGRRTEAFF
once	TRBV5-1	.	TRBJ2-2	TGCGCCAGCAGCCTCGGACAGAACACCGGGGAGCTGTTTTTT	CASSLGQNTGELFF
once	TRBV28	.	TRBJ2-7	TGTGCCAGCCAGGACGGACTTACCTACGAGCAGTACTTC	CASQDGLTYEQYF
.	TRBV6-1	TRBD1	TRBJ2-7	TGTGCCAGCGGCGACAGGGGGTTCGAGCAGTACTTC	CASGDRGFEQYF
once	TRBV6-6	TRBD1	TRBJ2-1	TGTGCCAGCAGTTACCCTGGGACAGGGCGGGATGAGCAGTTCTTC	CASSYPGTGRDEQFF
few	TRBV27	.	TRBJ1-2	TGTGCCATCCTAAACTCCAGGGGCGGCTACACCTTC	CAILNSRGGYTF
.	TRBV1	.	TRBJ1-1	TGCACCAGCTGCCGGGACAGGGGAAAGAACACTGAAGCTTTCTTT	CTSCRDRGKNTEAFF
few	TRBV30	.	TRBJ2-7	TGTGCCTGGACCCGACGGGGAGGGGGGTACGAGCAGTACTTC	CAWTRRGGGYEQYF
.	TRBV6-6	.	TRBJ2-2	TGTGCCAGCAGTTACTCAGCGGGCACCGGGGAGCTGTTTTTT	CASSYSAGTGELFF
.	TRBV11-3	TRBD1	TRBJ1-1	TGTGCCAGCAGCTCCAGTTGGACAGGGGCGAGGGCTGAAGCTTTCTTT	CASSSSWTGARAEAFF
.	TRBV5-1	.	TRBJ1-2	TGCGCCAGCAGCTTCGGGGAGAACTATGGCTACACCTTC	CASSFGENYGYTF
once	TRBV30	TRBD2	TRBJ2-5	TGTGCCTGGTCGGGACTAGCGGGAGGGCCAGGGGAGACCCAGTACTTC	CAWSGLAGGPGETQYF
.	TRBV19	.	TRBJ1-6	TGTGCCAGTAGTGCCGACAGGTACGAATCACCCCTCCACTTT	CASSADRYESPLHF
.	TRBV4-1	.	TRBJ2-7	TGCGCCAGCAGCCCGTTCCCTCAGGAGGGGACTCACGAGCAGTACTTC	CASSPFPQEGTHEQYF
.	TRBV28	.	TRBJ1-1	TGTGCCAGCAGTTTCGCGGGGCGGAGAGGTGAAGCTTTCTTT	CASSFAGRRGEAFF
.	TRBV11-2	.	TRBJ2-1	TGTGCCAGCAGCTTAGATAGGGCAGGGTACAATGAGCAGTTCTTC	CASSLDRAGYNEQFF
.	TRBV5-1	.	TRBJ1-1	TGCGCCAGCAGCTTACAGGGTACGAACACTGAAGCTTTCTTT	CASSLQGTNTEAFF
once	TRBV7-9	.	TRBJ2-2	TGTGCCAGCAGCCCCCCCGGTAACACCGGGGAGCTGTTTTTT	CASSPPGNTGELFF
.	TRBV28	.	TRBJ1-1	TGTGCCAGCACGGGGGAAAAAGGGCTTGAAGCTTTCTTT	CASTGEKGLEAFF
.	TRBV5-1	.	TRBJ2-1	TGCGCCAGCAGCTTGGAAGGAGGGATCGGTGGCGATGAGCAGTTCTTC	CASSLEGGIGGDEQFF
.	TRBV5-1	TRBD1	TRBJ1-3	TGCGCCAGCAGCCCGGGACAGTCCCTTGACACCATATATTTT	CASSPGQSLDTIYF
.	TRBV28	TRBD1	TRBJ1-2	TGTGCCAGCAGGCTCCGGACAGGGGGGTATGGCTACACCTTC	CASRLRTGGYGYTF
.	TRBV27	.	TRBJ1-3	TGTGCCAGCAGTTACGACAGCGCCTCTGGAAACACCATATATTTT	CASSYDSASGNTIYF
few	TRBV27	.	TRBJ1-6	TGTGCCAGCAGTTTGGCATTGGAGTATTCACCCCTCCACTTT	CASSLALEYSPLHF
.	TRBV7-9	TRBD1	TRBJ1-2	TGTGCCAGCGGCCGGGACAGTGACTATGGCTACACCTTC	CASGRDSDYGYTF
.	TRBV30	.	TRBJ2-2	TGTGTAGGGAGGAACACCGGGGAGCTGTTTTTT	CVGRNTGELFF
.	TRBV10-1	.	TRBJ1-3	TGCGCCAGCGGGACAAACTCTGGAAACACCATATATTTT	CASGTNSGNTIYF
.	TRBV9	TRBD2	TRBJ2-1	TGTGCCAGCAGCCCCGGCGGGGGGGCCGATGGTGAGCAGTTCTTC	CASSPGGGADGEQFF
once	TRBV28	TRBD1	TRBJ1-2	TGTGCCAGCAGTTCCCTGACAGGGAACGGGGGCTACACCTTC	CASSSLTGNGGYTF
.	TRBV6-6	TRBD2	TRBJ2-3	TGTGCCAGCAGCCGTTCTAGCGGGAGCACAGATACGCAGTATTTT	CASSRSSGSTDTQYF
.	TRBV4-2	.	TRBJ2-3	TGTGCCAGCAGCCAAGATTTCGTACAGGGCAGCACAGATACGCAGTATTTT	CASSQDFVQGSTDTQYF
.	TRBV5-4	.	TRBJ2-1	TGTGCCAGCTACGCTCAGGGCTCCAATGAGCAGTTCTTC	CASYAQGSNEQFF
.	TRBV10-3	TRBD1	TRBJ1-2	TGTGCCATCAGTCTTGGGACAGGGGGGAGCTATGGCTACACCTTC	CAISLGTGGSYGYTF
.	TRBV6-5	.	TRBJ1-2	TGTGCCAGCAGTTTCCGGGGGGTCTACGGTGGCTACACCTTC	CASSFRGVYGGYTF
once	TRBV28	.	TRBJ1-2	TGTGCCAGCAGTCCCGACAGTTTTGCTAACTATGGCTACACCTTC	CASSPDSFANYGYTF
.	TRBV4-1	TRBD2	TRBJ2-1	TGCGCCAGCAGCCAAGTTCTCGGGACTAGCGGGGGGAATGAGCAGTTCTTC	CASSQVLGTSGGNEQFF
once	TRBV5-1	TRBD2	TRBJ2-1	TGCGCCAGCAACGAAGGACTAGCGGGAGGGGGCGAGCAGTTCTTC	CASNEGLAGGGEQFF
.	TRBV5-4	TRBD2	TRBJ2-3	TGTGCCAGCAGCCCTCTAGCGGCTCGCACAGATACGCAGTATTTT	CASSPLAARTDTQYF
.	TRBV11-1	.	TRBJ1-1	TGTGCCAGCAGCTTAAGTAGACACCAAGGTACTGAAGCTTTCTTT	CASSLSRHQGTEAFF
.	TRBV10-2	TRBD1	TRBJ1-2	TGCGCCAGCAGATCAGATCGGGGGACAGGGGGTTTCTTTGGATATGGCTACACCTTC	CASRSDRGTGGFFGYGYTF
once	TRBV7-2	TRBD1	TRBJ1-1	TGTGCCAGCAGCTTAGGATGGGGACAGACTGAAGCTTTCTTT	CASSLGWGQTEAFF
.	TRBV28	TRBD1	TRBJ2-2	TGTGCCAGCATCCCGGGACAGGCTCTTCCCGGGGAGCTGTTTTTT	CASIPGQALPGELFF
.	TRBV2	TRBD1	TRBJ2-2	TGTGCCAGCAGCGGACAGGACACCGGGGAGCTGTTTTTT	CASSGQDTGELFF
.	TRBV19	.	TRBJ1-2	TGTGCCAGTTCCGAAGGGCGGGAAAACTATGGCTACACCTTC	CASSEGRENYGYTF
.	TRBV27	TRBD1	TRBJ1-2	TGTGCCAGCAGATCCGGGACAGGGGCGGGGGGCTACACCTTC	CASRSGTGAGGYTF
.	TRBV18	.	TRBJ1-2	TGTGCCAGCTCACCAACGAGAGACTATGGCTACACCTTC	CASSPTRDYGYTF
.	TRBV4-1	TRBD2	TRBJ2-7	TGCGCCAGCAGCCAAGGTGCGGCGGGAGGCGCCTACGAGCAGTACTTC	CASSQGAAGGAYEQYF
medium-sized	TRBV9	.	TRBJ2-7	TGTGCCAGCAGCGTAGACGATACGCCCAGGCAGCAGTACTTC	CASSVDDTPRQQYF
.	TRBV7-3	TRBD1	TRBJ1-2	TGTGCCAGCAGCTTAACGGAGGGACAGGGAAAAAGCTATGGCTACACCTTC	CASSLTEGQGKSYGYTF
once	TRBV18	.	TRBJ2-7	TGTGCCAGCTCACCCCCAGGTACCTACGAGCAGTACTTC	CASSPPGTYEQYF
.	TRBV2	TRBD1	TRBJ1-5	TGTGCCAGCAGTGATCCGAGGACAGGGAAAATTTCAGTGGTTAGCAATCAGCCCCAGCATTTT	CASSDPRTGKISVVSNQPQHF
.	TRBV13	TRBD1	TRBJ1-1	TGTGCCAGCAGCTTTACTCACAGGGGGCAAGAAGCTTTCTTT	CASSFTHRGQEAFF
.	TRBV28	.	TRBJ2-7	TGTGCCAGCAGTTTATGGTCGTCAGCCCCGGGGTACTACGAGCAGTACTTC	CASSLWSSAPGYYEQYF
.	TRBV21-1	.	TRBJ2-2	TGTGCCAGCAGCAAAACTAGCGGAGACACCGGGGAGCTGTTTTTT	CASSKTSGDTGELFF
.	TRBV19	.	TRBJ1-1	TGTGCCAGTAGTATGACGGGAGGGGACACTGAAGCTTTCTTT	CASSMTGGDTEAFF
.	TRBV5-1	.	TRBJ1-2	TGCGCCAGCAGCCCCATTCCTAACTATGGCTACACCTTC	CASSPIPNYGYTF
.	TRBV30	.	TRBJ1-6	TGTGCCTGGAGTGTACGGGTAATTAATTCACCCCTCCACTTT	CAWSVRVINSPLHF
once	TRBV27	TRBD1	TRBJ1-5	TGTGCCAGCAGTTTCTCAGGGGGCTACCTCCAGCCCCAGCATTTT	CASSFSGGYLQPQHF